The next 18 T cell receptor beta chains were all read from a single sample in a study of blood T cells in healthy people across ages. Sample-barcoded 5' priming and a J-beta primer mix drove a second PCR of about 6 to 12 cycles. TCRdb redid the calling of the 5' RACE reads with MiXCR, one entry per CDR3 protein. Here the sample spans some 1.7 million distinct CDR3 sequences, 28% being singletons. The sample was blood. The receptors come from a woman in her 30s in good health.

This clonotype has a count of ten or more. The gene calls are TRBV6-1 and TRBJ2-5; TRBD1 matches at 7 bases. J was trimmed by 0 bases and V by 0 bases; bases with no gene match: 7. CDR1 is MNHNS and CDR2 is SASEGT in the germline V gene. The CDR3 has 17 residues. The CDR3 is CASSEAPADRDQETQYF. As DNA, the CDR3 is TGTGCCAGCAGTGAAGCCCCAGCCGACAGGGACCAAGAGACCCAGTACTTC.

In its sample, this clonotype was seen a few times. The rearrangement joins TRBV6-1 to TRBJ2-7, with D possibly TRBD2 on 5 matching bases. There are 13 residues in the CDR3. V was cut by 11 bases and J by 1 base, with 15 bases left in between. Germline V gene lookup returns CDR1 MNHNS and CDR2 SASEGT. CDR3: CAPGLARSYEQYF. In nucleotides, the CDR3 is TGTGCCCCTGGGCTAGCCCGTTCCTACGAGCAGTACTTC.

This clonotype has a count of ten or more. The V and J genes are TRBV9 and TRBJ2-5; D tentatively reads TRBD1 or TRBD2 (5 bases each). In germline, CDR1 is SGDLS, CDR2 YYNGEE. This CDR3 has 13 residues. V shed 4 bases and J shed 4 bases, with 11 bases lying between them. Here the CDR3 reads CASSRDLLETQYF. For the CDR3, the DNA is TGTGCCAGCAGCAGGGACCTCTTAGAGACCCAGTACTTC.

A few counts support this clonotype. This chain uses TRBV2 with TRBJ1-2; D not resolved. Germline V gene sequence: CDR1 SNHLY, CDR2 FYNNEI. The V end was cut by 6 bases, the J end by 4 bases, with 18 bases between. The CDR3 covers 15 residues. The CDR3 loop reads CASRKDTDSLYGYTF. The CDR3 DNA sequence: TGTGCCAGCAGGAAAGACACCGACTCCCTCTATGGCTACACCTTC.

The chain carries TRBV4-1 and TRBJ1-5, with TRBD1 identical over 8 bases. V shed 1 base and J 3 bases; nucleotides not matched to a gene: 2. Per germline, CDR1 MGHRA and CDR2 YSYEKL. This CDR3 has 15 amino acids. CDR3: CASSQGGQVNQPQHF. The CDR3 DNA reads TGCGCCAGCAGCCAAGGGGGACAGGTCAATCAGCCCCAGCATTTT.

This clonotype appeared a few times. The rearrangement uses TRBV21-1 and TRBJ2-4; TRBD2 reflects the table's D call only, with no check against the DNA. The assigned J gene may be wrong: the sequence end matches TRBJ2-7 better. TRBV21-1 is a known pseudogene. CDR3 size: 19 residues. The CDR3 DNA reads TGTGCCAGCAGCAACCCGGGACTAGCGGGCTTGAAACCAACCTACGAGCAGTACTTC. It is translated as CASSNPGLAGLKPTYEQYF.

V is TRBV9 and J is TRBJ1-1, with D possibly TRBD1 on 5 matching bases. The CDR3 runs 14 residues. V shed 0 bases and J shed 5 bases, with 11 bases lying between them. From germline, CDR1 is SGDLS and CDR2 YYNGEE. The CDR3 DNA reads as TGTGCCAGCAGCGTAGAGAGGGACGGGACTGAAGCTTTCTTT. Its protein product is CASSVERDGTEAFF.

A note on this clonotype: Relative to the germline gene, one junction end is altered; a read error may explain this. This chain connects TRBV7-9 to TRBJ2-4, with 9 bases identical to TRBD1. With the DNA end fitting TRBJ2-7 better, the J assignment may be wrong. This CDR3 is 15 amino acids long. Looked up from germline, CDR1 is SEHNR and CDR2 is FQNEAQ (reference sequence). CDR3 loop: CTSSPPTGQGYEQYF. CDR3 coding DNA: TGTACCAGCAGCCCCCCCACGGGACAGGGATACGAGCAGTACTTC.

This clonotype was detected a few times. The chain recombines TRBV6-5 with TRBJ1-1, with no clear D. The V end lost 8 bases, the J end lost 4 bases, and 20 bases lay between the germline ends. The CDR3 extends over 15 amino acids. The germline V gene encodes CDR1 MNHEY and CDR2 SVGAGI. Here the CDR3 reads CASVLSDPWGTEAFF. CDR3 DNA sequence: TGTGCCAGCGTCCTCAGTGACCCCTGGGGCACTGAAGCTTTCTTT.

This clonotype has a handful of counts. One base away lies a much larger clone, so this may be a sequencing read error. V is TRBV29-1 and J is TRBJ2-1, with 8 bases aligning to TRBD1. The germline V gene has CDR1 SQVTM and CDR2 ANQGSEA. V trimming: 4 bases; J trimming: 7 bases; junction bases outside the gene matches: 6. The CDR3 extends over 13 amino acids. The DNA for the CDR3 is TGCAGCGTTGCACAGGGGGGAGGTAATGAGCAGTTCTTC. This encodes CSVAQGGGNEQFF.

This clonotype was observed a few times. This chain links TRBV7-2 with TRBJ1-5; D unclear. The germline V gene has CDR1 SGHTA and CDR2 FQGNSA. CDR3 length equals 14 residues. V was shortened by 1 base and J by 9 bases, with 13 bases between the two germline ends. The CDR3 protein is CASSLDARARPQHF. CDR3 sequence (DNA): TGTGCCAGCAGCTTAGACGCGAGGGCGCGGCCCCAGCATTTT.

The gene calls are TRBV11-2 and TRBJ2-1; unclear D gene. The germline CDR1 and CDR2 sequences are SGHAT and FQNNGV. The CDR3 has 15 amino acids. V lost 5 bases and J 7 bases, leaving 18 bases between the germline ends. CDR3 residues: CASSPLRSGLNEQFF. The CDR3 nucleotides read TGTGCCAGCAGCCCTCTGAGGTCCGGGTTGAATGAGCAGTTCTTC.

Concerning this clonotype itself: One base away lies a much larger clone, so this may be a sequencing read error. The rearrangement joins TRBV5-4 to TRBJ1-2, with D perhaps TRBD1 (6 bases). Trimming stripped 4 bases from V and 9 bases from J, with 13 bases between. Germline V gene data show CDR1 as SGHNT and CDR2 as YYREEE (reference sequence). CDR3 length: 12 amino acids. The CDR3 sequence is CASSLDRLCYTF. The CDR3 nucleotides are TGTGCCAGCAGCCTGGACAGACTGTGCTACACCTTC.

V and J are TRBV30 and TRBJ2-1; D not resolved. V lost 3 bases, J lost 10 bases, and 10 bases lay in between. The CDR3 has 11 residues. From germline, CDR1 is GTSNPN and CDR2 SVGIG (reference sequence). CDR3 bases: TGTGCCTGGAGACTGAACTACGAGCAGTTCTTC. Amino acid sequence: CAWRLNYEQFF.

The chain is built from TRBV4-1 and TRBJ2-1; 14 nucleotides agree with TRBD2. Looked up from germline, CDR1 is MGHRA and CDR2 is YSYEKL. J gave up 9 bases and V 4 bases, and 11 bases lay outside the gene matches. The length of the CDR3 is 17 residues. The CDR3 region has the DNA TGCGCCAGCAGCCTGACTAGCGGGGGGGCGGGTGCGAGTGAGCAGTTCTTC. Its translation is CASSLTSGGAGASEQFF.

The genes are TRBV7-9 and TRBJ2-3, with a tentative D call TRBD1 (6 bases). This CDR3 has 13 amino acids. Germline values: CDR1 SEHNR, CDR2 FQNEAQ (reference sequence). CDR3 DNA: TGTGTCACAGGGAAGGGTGCGACAGATACGCAGTATTTT. Amino acids: CVTGKGATDTQYF.

This clonotype was recorded many times. The rearrangement uses TRBV27 and TRBJ2-5; 11 positions match TRBD2. The CDR3 covers 16 residues. Unmatched junction bases numbered 12, after V lost 6 bases and J lost 6 bases. Germline V gene lookup returns CDR1 MNHEY and CDR2 SMNVEV (reference sequence). CDR3 DNA: TGTGCCAGCAGGCGAAACATAGCGGGGGGGCCAAAGACCCAGTACTTC. Residues: CASRRNIAGGPKTQYF.

The chain employs TRBV12-5 and TRBJ2-3, with a tentative D call TRBD1 (5 bases). This CDR3 spans 14 amino acids. Germline CDR1 reads LGHNT; CDR2 reads FRNRAP. Between the trimmed V and J ends, which lost 7 bases and 0 bases, there was a span of 11 bases. The CDR3 spells CASATGLSTDTQYF. CDR3 nucleotides: TGTGCTAGTGCCACAGGCCTAAGCACAGATACGCAGTATTTT.